This T cell receptor beta chain was recorded in a study of blood T cell repertoires in COVID-19. Study in general: Italy, Spain and the United States were the sources of the convalescent and acute COVID-19 samples.

Sequencing used immunoSEQ multiplex PCR; TCRdb keeps in-frame clones, though not all of them. The sample yields 200,000 to 250,000 clones, under 90% seen once. V shed 4 bases, J shed 5 bases, and the junction held 9 bases outside the gene matches. This CDR3 contains 16 residues. CDR1 LGHNA and CDR2 YNFKEQ come from the germline V gene. The sequencing sample was made of peripheral blood. This TCR derives from a man aged 60 to 75 who had recovered from COVID-19. This chain links TRBV4-2 with TRBJ2-1; 9 positions agree with TRBD2. The chain's CDR3 is CASSPGGGRANNEQFF. The CDR3 nucleotides are TGTGCCAGCAGCCCGGGCGGCGGGAGGGCAAACAATGAGCAGTTCTTC.